Sequencing of this TCR beta chain was carried out in a study of blood T cell repertoires in COVID-19. About the study: Whether acute or convalescent, the COVID-19 samples came from the United States, Italy and Spain.

Using immunoSEQ multiplex PCR, the repertoire was profiled, and TCRdb retains in-frame clones only, with some absent. This sample has around 200,000 clones, with approximately 86% found just once. The CDR3 covers 13 residues. Trimming at V came to 1 base and at J to 13 bases, leaving 7 bases not matched to a gene. The V gene's germline CDR1 is SGHNT and CDR2 YENEEA. Sequencing was performed on peripheral blood. The chain uses TRBV11-3 and TRBJ2-1; 7 bases map to TRBD1. The sequence came from a woman under 40 with COVID-19, enrolled during active disease. CDR3 residues: CASSLAPGTEQFF. The CDR3 coding sequence is TGTGCCAGCAGCTTAGCCCCCGGGACAGAACAGTTCTTC.